This T cell receptor (beta chain) was recorded in a study of regulatory T cells in long-lasting Graves disease. Construction of the TCR beta libraries employed iRepertoire HTBI primers in conjunction with Arm-PCR of CDR3 regions. TCRdb reanalysed the multiplex PCR reads using MiXCR and keeps one entry per CDR3 protein. The data hold a few hundred thousand distinct CDR3 sequences, with 12% to 15% observed a single time. Time point of the sample: newly diagnosed GD, antithyroid drugs for less than 3 months. From RNA extracted from PBMCs, the TCR library was made. This CDR3 comprises 13 residues. Per the germline V gene, CDR1 is LNHDA and CDR2 is SQIVND (reference sequence). The V end was cut by 3 bases, the J end by 7 bases, with 10 bases between. This sample was shared with a second study, whose subject was T cells in Graves' hyperthyroidism and ophthalmopathy.

This TCR was recovered from a woman aged 50 to 60 with Graves disease. Sequencing was performed on peripheral blood mononuclear cells (PBMCs), taken at new diagnosis, from a patient treated with antithyroid drugs. The rearrangement links TRBV19 to TRBJ2-1, with a weak D call TRBD2 (6 bases). Written as DNA, the CDR3 is TGTGCCAGTAGTATCGAGGAGGGAAATGAGCAGTTCTTC. It is translated as CASSIEEGNEQFF.